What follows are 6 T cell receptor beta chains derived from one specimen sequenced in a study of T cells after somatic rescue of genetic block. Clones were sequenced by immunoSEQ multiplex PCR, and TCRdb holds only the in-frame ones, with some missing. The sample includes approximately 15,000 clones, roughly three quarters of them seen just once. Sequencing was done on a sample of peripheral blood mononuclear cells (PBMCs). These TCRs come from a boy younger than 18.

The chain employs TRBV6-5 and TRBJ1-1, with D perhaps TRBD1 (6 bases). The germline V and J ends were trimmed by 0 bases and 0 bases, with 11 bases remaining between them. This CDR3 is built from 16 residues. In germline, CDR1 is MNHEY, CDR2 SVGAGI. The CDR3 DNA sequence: TGTGCCAGCAGTTACTCTCGGGGACAAATGAACACTGAAGCTTTCTTT. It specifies CASSYSRGQMNTEAFF.

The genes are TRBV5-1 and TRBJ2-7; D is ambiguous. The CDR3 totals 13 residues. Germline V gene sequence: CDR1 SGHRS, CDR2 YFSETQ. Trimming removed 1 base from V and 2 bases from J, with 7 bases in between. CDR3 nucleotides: TGCGCCAGCAGCTTGACTAAAACCTACGAGCAGTACTTC. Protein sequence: CASSLTKTYEQYF.

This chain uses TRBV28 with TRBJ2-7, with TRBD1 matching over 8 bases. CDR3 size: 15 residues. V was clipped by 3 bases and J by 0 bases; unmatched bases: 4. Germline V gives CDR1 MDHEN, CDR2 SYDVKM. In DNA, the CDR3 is TGTGCCAGCAGTTTCACAGGGGGTCGCTCCTACGAGCAGTACTTC. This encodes CASSFTGGRSYEQYF.

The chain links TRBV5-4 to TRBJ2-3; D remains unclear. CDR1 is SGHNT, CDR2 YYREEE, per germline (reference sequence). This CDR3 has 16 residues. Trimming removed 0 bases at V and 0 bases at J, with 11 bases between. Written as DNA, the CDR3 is TGTGCCAGCAGCTTGGGAAGGGTGGCTAGCACAGATACGCAGTATTTT. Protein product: CASSLGRVASTDTQYF.

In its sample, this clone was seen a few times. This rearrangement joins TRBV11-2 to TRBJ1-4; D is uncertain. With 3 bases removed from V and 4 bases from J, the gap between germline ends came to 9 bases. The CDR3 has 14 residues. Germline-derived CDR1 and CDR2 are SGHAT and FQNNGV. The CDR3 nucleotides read TGTGCCAGCAGCTTCGCAGGACGTAATGAAAAACTGTTTTTT. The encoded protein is CASSFAGRNEKLFF.

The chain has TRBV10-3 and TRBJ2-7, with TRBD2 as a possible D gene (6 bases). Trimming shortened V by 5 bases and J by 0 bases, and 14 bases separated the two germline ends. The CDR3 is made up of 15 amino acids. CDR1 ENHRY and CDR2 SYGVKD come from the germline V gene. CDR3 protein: CAISPGLPSSYEQYF. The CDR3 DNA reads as TGTGCCATCAGTCCGGGACTCCCGAGCTCCTACGAGCAGTACTTC.